This T cell receptor beta chain was captured in a study of Ad26.COV2.S vaccination and SARS-CoV-2 variants. The treatment is: roughly 19 received Ad26.COV2.S at low or high dose, single or two shots; roughly five received placebo; per-sample allocation not given. The samples were gathered on day 63 after the first injection of vaccine or placebo. The trim removed 5 bases at V and 1 base at J, leaving 7 bases unmatched. The CDR3 loop spans 15 amino acids. The germline gives CDR1 SGHVS, CDR2 FNYEAQ. Generated by immunoSEQ multiplex PCR, the TCRdb table keeps only in-frame clones and is missing some. This sample yields fewer than 900,000 clones, of which 70% to 90% are seen a single time; about 1.5% belongs to the top ten.

The clonotype originates from a person between 18 and 65 years old who received the Ad26.COV2.S COVID-19 vaccine or a placebo. J is TRBJ2-7 and V is TRBV7-6, with TRBD2 matching 8 bases. Material: peripheral blood, obtained in a trial of Ad26.COV2.S vaccine versus placebo. CDR3 region: CASSKSAGDSYEQYF. Here the CDR3 DNA reads TGTGCCAGCAGCAAGTCAGCGGGAGATTCCTACGAGCAGTACTTC.